The following is a T cell receptor beta chain sequence with its context. The antigen is unknown. The data originate from a study of cytomegalovirus exposure and HLA in healthy donors. Whole-study findings and limits: Several top significant clusters appeared, in a later analysis, to be linked to common viral pathogens. For TCR beta chains, V- and J-gene trimming was later linked to a missense DCLRE1C variant.

The CDR3 length is 15 residues. The germline V gene has CDR1 MDHEN and CDR2 SYDVKM. Trimming took 6 bases from V and 6 from J, leaving 20 bases between them. PCR primers comprised 60 Vbeta and 13 Jbeta primers. The repertoire was sequenced with immunoSEQ multiplex PCR; TCRdb's copy has only in-frame clones and lacks some. Here the sample spans 150,000 to 200,000 clones, roughly 80% being singletons. The clonotype comes from a male donor in good health and CMV-seropositive. Sequencing used PBMCs. V and J are TRBV28 and TRBJ1-2; unclear D gene. The CDR3 DNA reads TGTGCCAGCAGCTCCGTTTCGGAGATAGAGGATGGCTACACCTTC. It translates to CASSSVSEIEDGYTF.